Presented here are 16 T cell receptor beta chains from one specimen sequenced in a study of T cells in Graves' hyperthyroidism and ophthalmopathy. Amplified TCR beta CDR3 regions came from RNA transcripts. First-round RT-PCR with HTBI primers amplified the TCR CDR3 region. Using its own MiXCR run on the multiplex PCR reads, TCRdb lists one record per CDR3 protein. This table holds 700,000 to 850,000 distinct CDR3 sequences, roughly a third found once. Sample: blood. Every receptor here comes from a woman in her thirties or forties with Graves' hyperthyroidism.

The V gene is TRBV13, the J gene TRBJ2-7; 9 nucleotides align to TRBD2. This CDR3 region has 15 residues. V dropped 6 bases and J dropped 0; count of bases not matched to a gene: 6. Germline V gene data show CDR1 as PRHDT and CDR2 as FYEKMQ (reference sequence). CDR3 in DNA: TGTGCCAGCAGTCGAGCGGGGGGAAGCTCCTACGAGCAGTACTTC. This gives the protein CASSRAGGSSYEQYF.

This chain joins TRBV7-9 and TRBJ1-4; D is perhaps TRBD1 (5 bases). Between the trimmed V and J ends, which lost 7 bases and 5 bases, there was a span of 17 bases. The CDR3 totals 15 residues. From germline, CDR1 is SEHNR and CDR2 FQNEAQ (reference sequence). The DNA of the CDR3 is TGTGCCAGCACCTCGACCGGGACGGGAAATGAAAAACTGTTTTTT. It codes for CASTSTGTGNEKLFF.

This clonotype was seen at least ten times. The rearrangement joins TRBV24-1 to TRBJ1-1; 8 bases map to TRBD1. J was trimmed by 5 bases and V by 5 bases; bases with no gene match: 3. Germline CDR1 and CDR2: KGHDR and SFDVKD. The CDR3 loop spans 13 amino acids. The CDR3 here is CATSVTGGTEAFF. The CDR3 DNA sequence: TGTGCCACCAGTGTCACAGGGGGGACTGAAGCTTTCTTT.

This clonotype was counted a few times. The rearrangement joins TRBV7-6 to TRBJ2-7; D perhaps matches TRBD1 (6 bases). Trimming shortened V by 5 bases and J by 6 bases, and 20 bases separated the two germline ends. The CDR3 consists of 15 residues. CDR1 is SGHVS, CDR2 FNYEAQ, per germline. The DNA for the CDR3 is TGTGCCAGCAGCCTCGGACAGCCTTTGAGGAGCGAGCAGTACTTC. This sequence encodes CASSLGQPLRSEQYF.

There are a few counts of this clonotype. The chain recombines TRBV5-1 with TRBJ1-1, with 7 bases that match TRBD1. Trimming took 7 bases from V and 4 from J; bases not matched to a gene: 10. Germline V CDR1 and CDR2: SGHRS, YFSETQ. This CDR3 has 14 amino acids. DNA of the CDR3: TGCGCCAGCCATCTGGGCGACAGGGTCACTGAAGCTTTCTTT. This codes for CASHLGDRVTEAFF.

The rearrangement joins TRBV7-9 to TRBJ2-7; TRBD1 agrees at 7 bases. The CDR3 extends over 16 amino acids. Looked up from germline, CDR1 is SEHNR and CDR2 is FQNEAQ (reference sequence). Unmatched junction bases numbered 11, after V lost 4 bases and J lost 2 bases. In DNA, the CDR3 is TGTGCCAGCAGCTCCCTTTCCGGCAGGGGGACCTACGAGCAGTACTTC. Protein product: CASSSLSGRGTYEQYF. Full variable domain (outside the CDR3, taken from reference TRBV7-9 and TRBJ2-7): DTGVSQNPRHKITKRGQNVTFRCDPISEHNRLYWYRQTLGQGPEFLTYFQNEAQLEKSRLLSDRFSAERPKGSFSTLEIQRTEQGDSAMYLCASSSLSGRGTYEQYFGPGTRLTVT.

This chain joins TRBV20-1 and TRBJ1-3, with a tentative D call TRBD1 (5 bases). With 2 bases removed from V and 4 bases from J, the gap between germline ends came to 12 bases. Per germline, CDR1 DFQATT and CDR2 SNEGSKA (reference sequence). The CDR3 consists of 14 residues. CDR3 region: CSARQGVRGNTIYF. The CDR3 DNA reads TGCAGTGCTAGACAGGGTGTGCGAGGAAACACCATATATTTT.

V is TRBV7-2 and J is TRBJ2-7; maybe TRBD2 (7 bases). Germline CDR1 is SGHTA and CDR2 is FQGNSA. This CDR3 comprises 15 residues. The ends were cut back, 5 bases at V and 3 bases at J, with 17 bases in the middle. Here the CDR3 DNA reads TGTGCCAGCAGCCGAAATCGCGGGGGCCGCTACGAGCAGTACTTC. This codes for CASSRNRGGRYEQYF.

The chain combines TRBV6-5 with TRBJ1-2; a weak D match, TRBD1 (5 bases). CDR3 size: 16 residues. The ends were cut back, 5 bases at V and 0 bases at J, with 16 bases in the middle. Germline V CDR1 and CDR2: MNHEY, SVGAGI. The CDR3 loop reads CASSPTERGANYGYTF. The CDR3 coding sequence is TGTGCCAGCAGTCCGACGGAGAGGGGAGCTAACTATGGCTACACCTTC.

In this sample, this clonotype turned up many times. V gene TRBV20-1 combines with J gene TRBJ2-5; 9 bases map to TRBD1. The CDR3 spans 12 residues. The V and J ends lost 7 bases and 4 bases, in that order; junction bases with no gene match: 4. The germline CDR1 and CDR2 sequences are DFQATT and SNEGSKA (reference sequence). The CDR3 is CSVDRGGETQYF. CDR3 DNA: TGCAGTGTGGACAGGGGTGGAGAGACCCAGTACTTC.

V and J are TRBV4-3 and TRBJ2-2; a possible D gene is TRBD1 (6 bases). CDR3 size: 16 residues. The V and J ends lost 0 bases and 1 base respectively, with 9 bases between them. Looked up from germline, CDR1 is LGHNA and CDR2 is YSLEER. The CDR3 DNA follows: TGCGCCAGCAGCCAAGATCCAGGGGTGAACACCGGGGAGCTGTTTTTT. Its protein product is CASSQDPGVNTGELFF.

This clonotype was detected only a few times. The V and J genes are TRBV7-9 and TRBJ2-7, with 11 positions matching TRBD2. With 8 bases clipped from V and 2 bases from J, the junction kept 17 bases outside the gene matches. The germline V gene encodes CDR1 SEHNR and CDR2 FQNEAQ (reference sequence). The length of the CDR3 is 18 residues. CDR3 DNA sequence: TGTGCCAGCTTCGGGGTCCTAGCGGGGGGACTTCATCCCTACGAGCAGTACTTC. This sequence encodes CASFGVLAGGLHPYEQYF.

The V and J genes are TRBV2 and TRBJ2-2, with 13 bases matching TRBD2. V lost 4 bases and J lost 9; bases outside the gene matches: 14. CDR3 length: 18 amino acids. CDR1 and CDR2 (germline): SNHLY, FYNNEI. CDR3 DNA: TGTGCCAGCAGTGGCCGGCTCGCAAGGACTAGCGGGAGCCGGGAGCTGTTTTTT. This encodes CASSGRLARTSGSRELFF.

This clonotype came up many times. The V gene is TRBV10-3, the J gene TRBJ2-2; the match to TRBD2 covers 9 bases. The V gene's germline CDR1 is ENHRY and CDR2 SYGVKD. After removal of 1 base from V and 8 bases from J, the junction contained 8 bases not matched to a gene. The CDR3 runs to 16 residues. CDR3 sequence (DNA): TGTGCCATCAGTGAGTTGGCTAGCGGGACCCCTGGGGAGCTGTTTTTT. Translating it yields CAISELASGTPGELFF.

This clonotype came up a few times. The CDR3 loop reads CASSQDLGAGNGYTF. Here the CDR3 DNA reads TGTGCCAGCAGCCAAGATCTGGGAGCCGGGAATGGCTACACCTTC. V and J are TRBV7-2 and TRBJ1-2; D remains ambiguous. The CDR3 spans 15 residues. Trimming pared 5 bases from V and 6 bases from J, leaving 19 bases between. Germline V gene sequence: CDR1 SGHTA, CDR2 FQGNSA.

The sample holds many counts of this clonotype. The J gene is TRBJ1-2, the V gene TRBV7-9; TRBD1 might be the D (5 bases). V shed 4 bases and J shed 3 bases, with 12 bases lying between them. This CDR3 has 14 residues. Germline V CDR1 and CDR2: SEHNR, FQNEAQ (reference sequence). The CDR3 bases are TGTGCCAGCAGCTCGTCCGGGACGTACTATGGCTACACCTTC. This translates into CASSSSGTYYGYTF.